Presented here are 24 T cell receptor beta chains from one specimen sequenced in a study of Graves' ophthalmopathy and Graves' hyperthyroidism (dated by TCRdb to the late 2010s). Sequenced using an Illumina HiSeq 2000. For repertoire sequencing, TCR beta CDR3 regions were amplified from RNA transcripts. A first-round RT-PCR used HTBI primers with the Qiagen OneStep RT-PCR kit, followed by a second-round multiplex PCR, size selection and purification. TCRdb itself trimmed the public reads at Q25 with fastp, ran MiXCR and retained productive beta chains. CDR3 protein sequences are deduplicated, and each keeps its most common genes and DNA. The sample yields some 210,000 distinct CDR3 sequences; 25% to 30% were counted once. Jointly, the top ten make up approximately 9.6% of the sample. Sequenced input: peripheral blood. These receptors all stem from a man aged 45-65 years with Graves' ophthalmopathy. Donor details come from another sample of the same person, matched by shared clones.

This clonotype showed up many times. V usage is TRBV7-9 and J usage is TRBJ1-1, with D perhaps matching TRBD1 (6 bases). From germline, CDR1 is SEHNR and CDR2 FQNEAQ (reference sequence). V lost 5 bases and J 2 bases, leaving 12 bases between the germline ends. This CDR3 region has 14 residues. CDR3 region: CASSIGQLNTEAFF. The CDR3 nucleotides read TGTGCCAGCAGCATCGGACAGCTTAACACTGAAGCTTTCTTT.

The rearrangement links TRBV6-2 or TRBV6-3 to TRBJ1-2, with D unclear. Germline CDR1 MNHEY, CDR2 SVGEGT. This CDR3 comprises 11 residues. Trimming pared 11 bases from V and 8 bases from J, leaving 15 bases between. This CDR3 is CAGLGGGGYTF. CDR3 coding DNA: TGTGCCGGCCTAGGAGGAGGAGGCTACACCTTC.

This clonotype was seen a few times. This sequence joins TRBV27 and TRBJ1-1; unclear D gene. Germline V gives CDR1 MNHEY, CDR2 SMNVEV (reference sequence). Trimming removed 2 bases from V and 10 bases from J, with 14 bases in between. The CDR3 contains 13 residues. The CDR3 DNA is TGTGCCAGCAGTTTAAGGCAGGCACTGACAGCTTTCTTT. Residues: CASSLRQALTAFF.

The rearrangement joins TRBV7-2 to TRBJ1-1; D not certain. The CDR3 has 13 residues. The germline CDR1 and CDR2 sequences are SGHTA and FQGNSA. Trimming shortened V by 0 bases and J by 7 bases, and 9 bases separated the two germline ends. CDR3 bases: TGTGCCAGCAGCTTAGCATCCCTCAATGAAGCTTTCTTT. Amino acid sequence: CASSLASLNEAFF.

This clonotype was seen ten or more times. This CDR3 reads CAWSQRDRGNGELFF. The CDR3 nucleotides read TGTGCCTGGAGTCAAAGGGACAGGGGGAACGGGGAGCTGTTTTTT. This sequence joins TRBV30 and TRBJ2-2; TRBD1 matches 11 bases. Germline CDR1 reads GTSNPN; CDR2 reads SVGIG (reference sequence). This CDR3 comprises 15 residues. The V and J ends lost 2 bases and 7 bases, in that order; junction bases with no gene match: 6.

V is TRBV6-2 or TRBV6-3 and J is TRBJ2-7; no clear D gene. CDR3 length equals 13 residues. Trimming stripped 5 bases from V and 6 bases from J, with 14 bases between. Germline CDR1 and CDR2: MNHEY and SVGEGT. The DNA of the CDR3 is TGTGCCAGCAGTGCTTATGAAACCAGCGAGCAGTACTTC. As protein: CASSAYETSEQYF.

The V call is TRBV6-2 or TRBV6-3, the J call TRBJ2-7, with 9 bases matching TRBD2. The J segment lost 5 bases and the V segment lost 4 bases, leaving 9 bases of the junction unmatched. The CDR3 spans 15 residues. Germline lookup yields CDR1 MNHEY and CDR2 SVGEGT. CDR3 protein: CASSLTSGLRNEQYF. As DNA, the CDR3 is TGTGCCAGCAGTTTGACTAGCGGACTTAGGAACGAGCAGTACTTC.

This clonotype has ten or more counts. V gene TRBV12-3 or TRBV12-4 combines with J gene TRBJ2-5; 10 bases are a match to TRBD2. J gave up 2 bases and V 3 bases, and 9 bases lay outside the gene matches. The CDR3 totals 17 residues. CDR3 in amino acids: CASSFRGTSERQETQYF. CDR3 nucleotides: TGTGCCAGCAGTTTCCGAGGGACTAGCGAGAGACAAGAGACCCAGTACTTC.

This clonotype occurred many times. The V call is TRBV27, the J call TRBJ2-7, with 8 bases lining up with TRBD2. Per germline, CDR1 MNHEY and CDR2 SMNVEV (reference sequence). CDR3 length: 15 amino acids. Trimming cost V 6 bases and J 2 bases; bases outside gene matches: 9. CDR3 loop: CASSLIAGSPYEQYF. The CDR3 region has the DNA TGTGCCAGCAGCCTTATAGCGGGAAGCCCCTACGAGCAGTACTTC.

This clonotype has ten or more counts. The chain links TRBV29-1 to TRBJ2-5, with D tentatively TRBD2 (5 bases). There are 12 residues in the CDR3. Germline CDR1 SQVTM, CDR2 ANQGSEA. The CDR3 is CSAGGSQETQYF. CDR3 DNA: TGCAGTGCGGGTGGCAGCCAGGAGACCCAGTACTTC.

The table lists this clonotype with many counts. The chain uses TRBV28 and TRBJ2-7, with 7 bases that match TRBD1. From germline, CDR1 is MDHEN and CDR2 SYDVKM. V dropped 6 bases and J dropped 1; count of bases not matched to a gene: 3. CDR3 length equals 13 residues. DNA for the CDR3: TGTGCCAGCAGAGTACAGGGGTCCTACGAGCAGTACTTC. Protein product: CASRVQGSYEQYF.

At least ten counts were recorded for this clonotype. The CDR3 sequence: CSASTESYEQYF. The DNA of the CDR3 is TGCAGTGCTAGTACTGAGAGTTACGAGCAGTACTTC. This rearrangement joins TRBV20-1 to TRBJ2-7; D ambiguous. This CDR3 spans 12 amino acids. Germline CDR1 is DFQATT and CDR2 is SNEGSKA (reference sequence). V was cut by 3 bases and J by 4 bases, with 10 bases left in between.

At least ten counts were recorded for this clonotype. This rearrangement joins TRBV11-2 to TRBJ2-7, with 9 bases identical to TRBD1. V shed 0 bases, J shed 6 bases, and the junction held 9 bases outside the gene matches. The CDR3 has 16 amino acids. Germline V gene sequence: CDR1 SGHAT, CDR2 FQNNGV. Here the CDR3 reads CASSLDLGDRASEQYF. DNA of the CDR3: TGTGCCAGCAGCTTAGATCTAGGGGACAGGGCCTCCGAGCAGTACTTC.

The chain employs TRBV7-9 and TRBJ1-1, with 9 nucleotides matching TRBD1. V was pared by 2 bases and J by 7 bases, with 5 bases of the junction left unmatched. Germline loops: CDR1 SEHNR, CDR2 FQNEAQ (reference sequence). The CDR3 length is 14 residues. CDR3 sequence (DNA): TGTGCCAGCAGCTTATCGGGACAGGGCGGTGAAGCTTTCTTT. Translation: CASSLSGQGGEAFF.

This clonotype was picked up many times. The chain joins TRBV29-1 to TRBJ2-7, with unresolved D. Germline lookup yields CDR1 SQVTM and CDR2 ANQGSEA. The CDR3 sequence is 14 residues long. Deletions cut 5 bases from V and 0 bases from J, with 14 bases between. Written as DNA, the CDR3 is TGCAGCGTTAACCTTGGTGGTCCCTCCTACGAGCAGTACTTC. Translating gives CSVNLGGPSYEQYF.

This clonotype was recorded at least ten times. The V gene is TRBV3-1, the J gene TRBJ2-7; D not resolved. The CDR3 runs 13 residues. CDR1 is LGHDT and CDR2 is YNNKEL in the germline V gene (reference sequence). V lost 3 bases to trimming and J lost 2 bases, with 8 bases between them. The CDR3 loop is CASSQGLTYEQYF. In DNA form, the CDR3 reads TGTGCCAGCAGCCAGGGGTTAACCTACGAGCAGTACTTC.

In the case of this clonotype: One end of the junction is discordant with germline, which a read error may explain. This chain joins TRBV6-1 and TRBJ2-7; 7 bases line up with TRBD1. The CDR3 length is 14 residues. Germline lookup yields CDR1 MNHNS and CDR2 SASEGT. CDR3 sequence: CASSRDRAPYERYF. In DNA, the CDR3 is TGTGCCAGCAGTCGTGACAGGGCTCCGTACGAGCGGTACTTC.

This clonotype was observed a handful of times. The chain employs TRBV4-1 and TRBJ1-5; D might be TRBD1 (5 bases). Trimming cost V 4 bases and J 8 bases, with 15 bases left between them. This CDR3 has 14 residues. Per germline, CDR1 MGHRA and CDR2 YSYEKL. The CDR3 protein is CASSLRVSGEPQHF. The CDR3 DNA sequence: TGCGCCAGCAGCCTACGGGTCTCGGGGGAGCCCCAGCATTTT.

This clonotype occurred many times. The V gene is TRBV9, the J gene TRBJ2-7; tentative D call: TRBD1 (5 bases). V lost 1 base, J lost 2 bases, and 10 bases lay in between. The CDR3 is made up of 14 amino acids. Germline assignment: CDR1 SGDLS and CDR2 YYNGEE. CDR3 coding DNA: TGTGCCAGCAGCGTATCGACAGACCCCTACGAGCAGTACTTC. This translates into CASSVSTDPYEQYF.

V usage is TRBV12-3 or TRBV12-4 and J usage is TRBJ2-5; 8 bases line up with TRBD2. The CDR3 runs 15 residues. The V gene end was trimmed by 6 bases and the J gene end by 5 bases; junction bases not matched to a gene: 11. This CDR3 reads CASRHRGLELETQYF. The CDR3 bases are TGTGCCAGCAGACACCGGGGACTAGAATTGGAGACCCAGTACTTC.

Many counts were recorded for this clonotype. The chain couples TRBV3-1 to TRBJ1-2; 10 bases are shared with TRBD1. This CDR3 comprises 13 residues. V was clipped by 4 bases and J by 8 bases; unmatched bases: 4. The V gene's germline CDR1 is LGHDT and CDR2 YNNKEL (reference sequence). The CDR3 region is CASSLGQGEGYTF. The DNA of the CDR3 is TGTGCCAGCAGCCTCGGACAGGGGGAAGGCTACACCTTC.

At least ten counts were recorded for this clonotype. V and J are TRBV2 and TRBJ1-5, with TRBD1 matching 10 bases. CDR1 SNHLY and CDR2 FYNNEI come from the germline V gene. The CDR3 runs to 14 residues. J lost 6 bases, V lost 4 bases, and 3 bases had no gene match. The CDR3 loop reads CASSADRGAQPQHF. CDR3 in DNA: TGTGCCAGCAGTGCGGACAGGGGGGCTCAGCCCCAGCATTTT.

In this sample, this clonotype turned up many times. CDR3 region: CASGVRGYEQYF. CDR3 bases: TGTGCCAGCGGGGTCCGAGGTTACGAGCAGTACTTC. V and J are TRBV27 and TRBJ2-7; unclear D gene. Trimming cost V 8 bases and J 4 bases, with 12 bases left between them. Per the germline V gene, CDR1 is MNHEY and CDR2 is SMNVEV (reference sequence). The CDR3 is 12 residues long.

This clonotype is a singleton in its sample. V gene TRBV12-3 or TRBV12-4 combines with J gene TRBJ2-7; 7 nucleotides line up with TRBD1. This CDR3 is built from 16 residues. Trimming cost V 5 bases and J 1 base; bases outside gene matches: 11. CDR3 sequence (DNA): TGTGCCAGCAGTACGAACCTTCCGGGACAGTCCTACGAGCAGTACTTC. Its protein product is CASSTNLPGQSYEQYF.